This T cell receptor beta chain was documented in a study of post-analysis software for immune sequencing data (dated by TCRdb to the mid-2010s). About the study as a whole: The recorded disease courses included relapsing-remitting, secondary progressive and progressive-relapsing multiple sclerosis, and some patients had no subtype annotation. The patient repertoires were set against under 13 previously published healthy control repertoires from donors whose ages ranged from about 6 to 25 years. A subset of samples was prepared in parallel using single-end sample barcoding, then pooled and co-amplified after Illumina adapter ligation. Study-level results and caveats: Significantly higher frequencies in patients than in controls were found for five or six TRBV segments, including TRBV5-6, TRBV5-1 and TRBV20-1. Direct clustering with F measure revealed strong co-clustering of samples prepared in the same batch, which led to a batch-effect correction. Significantly lower normalized Chao1 diversity was found in multiple sclerosis patients than in controls, suggesting substantial peripheral T-cell clonal expansion. The control group was slightly older than the multiple sclerosis patient group.

To demonstrate the VDJtools post-analysis software, TCR beta repertoires were profiled from the peripheral blood of about 13 young patients with multiple sclerosis. The multiple sclerosis patients were children and adolescents between roughly 6 and 15 years of age. Libraries were built with PCR. The sample was run on an Illumina HiSeq 2500. Unique molecular identifiers were incorporated into TCR beta cDNA libraries to reduce PCR and sequencing biases. Per 1 to 10 million input T cells, approximately 500,000 cDNA molecules were obtained, such that each molecule approximated one T cell. The patient libraries were prepared and sequenced using the same protocol as the earlier healthy control dataset. Samples belonging to the same batch were prepared together, multiplexed and sequenced on a shared HiSeq lane. In the authors' own workflow: MIGEC was used to process the raw barcoded reads, and molecular identifier groups with only a single read were discarded before consensus assembly and CDR3 extraction. Clonotype tables were post-analysed with VDJtools, normalizing diversity by down-sampling all datasets to the smallest sample size. Repertoire overlap clustering matched CDR3 amino acid but not nucleotide sequences to correct batch-related cross-sample contamination. TCRdb reanalyzed the raw reads on its own, using fastp at Q25 for trimming and MiXCR for clone calling, and kept in-frame beta chains. Rows are unified per CDR3 protein, each entry keeping the most common DNA and genes. These V and J calls rely on TCRdb rather than the paper's analysis. The sample includes approximately 150,000 distinct CDR3 sequences, with around 30% observed a single time. The ten largest clones add up to 1.5% of the sample.

Notes on this clonotype: The antigen it recognizes is unknown. Qualities for individual bases were not recorded, and no much larger clone is one base off.

V loses 4 bases of germline sequence and J loses 7 bases, and the interval between the two ends is 23 bases. The germline V gene provides CDR1 SGHRS and CDR2 YFSETQ. The CDR3 numbers 16 residues from cysteine through phenylalanine. The only DNA kept is the CDR3, 48 bases in frame from the first base. The chain is made from TRBV5-1 and TRBJ1-2, with the D gene not confidently named. The sequencing sample was made of blood. The receptor was derived from a girl aged 10 to 17 with multiple sclerosis. The sequenced DNA: TGCGCCAGCAGCCCAGCCGCCGGTAGGGAGGCGTTTGGCTACACCTTC. It is translated as CASSPAAGREAFGYTF. Outside the CDR3, residues come from the reference TRBV5-1 and TRBJ1-2 proteins, so the full variable domain is: KAGVTQTPRYLIKTRGQQVTLSCSPISGHRSVSWYQQTPGQGLQFLFEYFSETQRNKGNFPGRFSGRQFSNSRSEMNVSTLELGDSALYLCASSPAAGREAFGYTFGSGTRLTVV.